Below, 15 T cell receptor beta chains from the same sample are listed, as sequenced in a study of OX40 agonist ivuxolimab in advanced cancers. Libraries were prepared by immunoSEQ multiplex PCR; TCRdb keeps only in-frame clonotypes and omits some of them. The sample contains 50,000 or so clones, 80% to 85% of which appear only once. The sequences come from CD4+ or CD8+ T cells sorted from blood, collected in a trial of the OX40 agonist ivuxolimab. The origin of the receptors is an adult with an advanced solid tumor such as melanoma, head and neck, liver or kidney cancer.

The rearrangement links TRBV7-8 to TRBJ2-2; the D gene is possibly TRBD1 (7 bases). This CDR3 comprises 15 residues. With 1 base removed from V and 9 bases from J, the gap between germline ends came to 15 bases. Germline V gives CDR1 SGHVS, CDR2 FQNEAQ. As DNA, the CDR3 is TGTGCCAGCAGCTTAGGACAGGGACTCCGCTGGGAGCTGTTTTTT. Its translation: CASSLGQGLRWELFF.

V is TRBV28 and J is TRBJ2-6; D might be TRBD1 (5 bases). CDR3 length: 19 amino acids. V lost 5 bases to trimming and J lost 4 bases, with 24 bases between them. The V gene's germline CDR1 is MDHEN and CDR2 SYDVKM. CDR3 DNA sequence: TGTGCCAGCAGTCCCTTATCCACAGGCGGTCCGCGGGGGGCCAACGTCCTGACTTTC. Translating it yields CASSPLSTGGPRGANVLTF.

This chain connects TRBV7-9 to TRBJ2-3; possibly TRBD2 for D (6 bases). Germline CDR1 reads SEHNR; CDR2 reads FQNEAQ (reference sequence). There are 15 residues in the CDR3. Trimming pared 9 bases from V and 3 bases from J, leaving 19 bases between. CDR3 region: CASKLVGGATDTQYF. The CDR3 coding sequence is TGTGCCAGTAAGCTGGTAGGCGGGGCTACAGATACGCAGTATTTT.

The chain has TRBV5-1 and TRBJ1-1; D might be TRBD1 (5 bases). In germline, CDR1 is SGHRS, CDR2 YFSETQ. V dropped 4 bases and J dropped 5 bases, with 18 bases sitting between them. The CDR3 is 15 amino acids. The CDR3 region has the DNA TGCGCCAGCAGCCCAGCAGGGCCGAGAGCGACTGAAGCTTTCTTT. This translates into CASSPAGPRATEAFF.

Here the CDR3 reads CASRRTGTDGYTF. CDR3 DNA sequence: TGTGCCAGCAGACGGACCGGGACCGATGGCTACACCTTC. V gene TRBV27 combines with J gene TRBJ1-2; maybe TRBD1 (5 bases). This CDR3 is 13 amino acids long. Looked up from germline, CDR1 is MNHEY and CDR2 is SMNVEV (reference sequence). Trimming pared 6 bases from V and 6 bases from J, leaving 14 bases between.

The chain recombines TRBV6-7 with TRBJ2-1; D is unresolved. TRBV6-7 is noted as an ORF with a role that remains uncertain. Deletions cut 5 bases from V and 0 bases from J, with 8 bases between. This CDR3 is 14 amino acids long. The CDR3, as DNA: TGTGCCAGCAGTCCGGAACCCTCCTACAATGAGCAGTTCTTC. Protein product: CASSPEPSYNEQFF.

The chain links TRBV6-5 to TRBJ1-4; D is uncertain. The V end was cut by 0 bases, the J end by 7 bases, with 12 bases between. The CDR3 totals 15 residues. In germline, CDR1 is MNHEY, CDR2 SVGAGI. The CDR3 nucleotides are TGTGCCAGCAGTTACTCGGACCCGAGTGTTGAAAAACTGTTTTTT. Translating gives CASSYSDPSVEKLFF.

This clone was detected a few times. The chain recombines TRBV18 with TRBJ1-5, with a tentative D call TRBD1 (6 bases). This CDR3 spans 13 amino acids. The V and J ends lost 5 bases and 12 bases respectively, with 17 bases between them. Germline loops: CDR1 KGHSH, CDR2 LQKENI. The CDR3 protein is CASSEGGGQHQHF. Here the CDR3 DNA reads TGTGCCAGCTCAGAGGGGGGGGGACAACACCAGCATTTT.

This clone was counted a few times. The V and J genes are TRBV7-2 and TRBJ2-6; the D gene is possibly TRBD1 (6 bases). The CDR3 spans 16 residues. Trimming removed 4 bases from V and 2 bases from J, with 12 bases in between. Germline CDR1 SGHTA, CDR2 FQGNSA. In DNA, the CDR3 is TGTGCCAGCAGCTCAAAATCAGGGGCTGGGGCCAACGTCCTGACTTTC. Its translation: CASSSKSGAGANVLTF. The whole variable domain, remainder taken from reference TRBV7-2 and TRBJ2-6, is GAGVSQSPSNKVTEKGKDVELRCDPISGHTALYWYRQSLGQGLEFLIYFQGNSAPDKSGLPSDRFSAERTGGSVSTLTIQRTQQEDSAVYLCASSSKSGAGANVLTFGAGSRLTVL.

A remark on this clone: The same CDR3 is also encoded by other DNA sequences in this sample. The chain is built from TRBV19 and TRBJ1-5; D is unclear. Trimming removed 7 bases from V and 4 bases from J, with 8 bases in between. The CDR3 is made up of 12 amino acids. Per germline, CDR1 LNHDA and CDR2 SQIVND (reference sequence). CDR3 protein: CASNRGNQPQHF. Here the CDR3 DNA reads TGTGCCAGTAACCGGGGAAATCAGCCCCAGCATTTT. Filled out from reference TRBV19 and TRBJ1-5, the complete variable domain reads DGGITQSPKYLFRKEGQNVTLSCEQNLNHDAMYWYRQDPGQGLRLIYYSQIVNDFQKGDIAEGYSVSREKKESFPLTVTSAQKNPTAFYLCASNRGNQPQHFGDGTRLSIL.

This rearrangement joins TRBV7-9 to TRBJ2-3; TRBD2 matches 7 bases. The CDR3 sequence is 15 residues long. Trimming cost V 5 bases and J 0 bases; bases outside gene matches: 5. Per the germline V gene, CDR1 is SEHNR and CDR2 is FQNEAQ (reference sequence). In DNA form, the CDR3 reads TGTGCCAGCAGCAAGAGCGGGGCTAGCACAGATACGCAGTATTTT. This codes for CASSKSGASTDTQYF.

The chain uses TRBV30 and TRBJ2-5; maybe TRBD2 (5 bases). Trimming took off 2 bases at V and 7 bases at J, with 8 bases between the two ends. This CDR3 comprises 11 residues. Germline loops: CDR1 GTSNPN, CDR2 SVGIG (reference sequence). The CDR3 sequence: CAWSRGGTQYF. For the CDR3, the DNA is TGTGCCTGGAGTCGGGGTGGGACCCAGTACTTC.

The CDR3 DNA reads as TGTGCCAGTAATCGGGGGGTGGGTAGCAGCCAGTTCTTC. Translation: CASNRGVGSSQFF. The genes are TRBV19 and TRBJ2-1, with 7 bases identical to TRBD2. With V trimmed by 7 bases and J by 13 bases, 13 bases remained unmatched. This CDR3 spans 13 amino acids. Germline CDR1 is LNHDA and CDR2 is SQIVND (reference sequence).

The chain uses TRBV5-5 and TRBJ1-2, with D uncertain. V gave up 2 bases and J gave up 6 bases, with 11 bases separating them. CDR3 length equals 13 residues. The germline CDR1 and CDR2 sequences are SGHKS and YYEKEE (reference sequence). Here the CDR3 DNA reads TGTGCCAGCAGCTTCGAGAGGATAAATGGCTACACCTTC. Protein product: CASSFERINGYTF.

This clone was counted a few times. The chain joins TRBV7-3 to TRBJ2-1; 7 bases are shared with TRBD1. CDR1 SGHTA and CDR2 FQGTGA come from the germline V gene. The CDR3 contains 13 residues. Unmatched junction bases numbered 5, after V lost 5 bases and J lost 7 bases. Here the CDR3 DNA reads TGTGCCAGCAGCGCCGGGACAGCTAATGAGCAGTTCTTC. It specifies CASSAGTANEQFF.